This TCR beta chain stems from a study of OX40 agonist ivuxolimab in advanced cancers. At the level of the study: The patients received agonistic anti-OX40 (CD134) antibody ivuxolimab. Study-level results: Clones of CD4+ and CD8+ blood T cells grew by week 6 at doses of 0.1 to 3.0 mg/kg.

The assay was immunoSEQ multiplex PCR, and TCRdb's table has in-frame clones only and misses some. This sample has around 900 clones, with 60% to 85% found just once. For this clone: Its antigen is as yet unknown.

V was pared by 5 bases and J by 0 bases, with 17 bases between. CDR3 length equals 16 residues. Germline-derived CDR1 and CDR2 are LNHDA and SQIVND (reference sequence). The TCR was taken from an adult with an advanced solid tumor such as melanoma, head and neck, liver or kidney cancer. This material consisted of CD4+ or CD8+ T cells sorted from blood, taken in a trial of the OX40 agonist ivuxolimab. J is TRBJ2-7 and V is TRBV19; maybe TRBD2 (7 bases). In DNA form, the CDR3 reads TGTGCCAGTAGTCTTCAAGGGGGGGCCTTCTCCTACGAGCAGTACTTC. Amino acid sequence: CASSLQGGAFSYEQYF.